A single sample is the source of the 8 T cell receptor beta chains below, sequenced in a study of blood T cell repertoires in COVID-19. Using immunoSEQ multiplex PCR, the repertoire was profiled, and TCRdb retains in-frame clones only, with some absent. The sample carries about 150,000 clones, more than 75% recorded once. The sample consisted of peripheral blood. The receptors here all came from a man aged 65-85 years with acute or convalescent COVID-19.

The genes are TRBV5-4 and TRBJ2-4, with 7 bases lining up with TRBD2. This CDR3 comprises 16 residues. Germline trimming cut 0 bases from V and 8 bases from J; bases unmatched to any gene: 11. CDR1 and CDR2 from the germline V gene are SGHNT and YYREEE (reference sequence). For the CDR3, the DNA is TGTGCCAGCAGCTTGGGGGCCCCGCGGGGGAGGGACATTCAGTACTTC. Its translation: CASSLGAPRGRDIQYF.

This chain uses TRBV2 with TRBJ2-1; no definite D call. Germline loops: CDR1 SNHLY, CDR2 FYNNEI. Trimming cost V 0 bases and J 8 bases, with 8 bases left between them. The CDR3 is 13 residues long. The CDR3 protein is CASSEALAHEQFF. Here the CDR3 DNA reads TGTGCCAGCAGTGAAGCGCTTGCGCATGAGCAGTTCTTC. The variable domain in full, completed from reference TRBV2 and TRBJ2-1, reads EPEVTQTPSHQVTQMGQEVILRCVPISNHLYFYWYRQILGQKVEFLVSFYNNEISEKSEIFDDQFSVERPDGSNFTLKIRSTKLEDSAMYFCASSEALAHEQFFGPGTRLTVL.

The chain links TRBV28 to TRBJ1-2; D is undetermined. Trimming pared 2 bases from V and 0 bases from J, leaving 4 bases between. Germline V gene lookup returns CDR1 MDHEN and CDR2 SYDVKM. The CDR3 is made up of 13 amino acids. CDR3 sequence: CASSLGTNYGYTF. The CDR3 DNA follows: TGTGCCAGCAGTTTAGGCACTAACTATGGCTACACCTTC.

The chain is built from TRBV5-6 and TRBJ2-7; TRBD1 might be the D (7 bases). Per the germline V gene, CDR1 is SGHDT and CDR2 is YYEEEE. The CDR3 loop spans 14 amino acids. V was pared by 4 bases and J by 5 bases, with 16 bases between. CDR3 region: CASSQVTGRNEQYF. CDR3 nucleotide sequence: TGTGCCAGCAGCCAAGTGACAGGGAGGAACGAGCAGTACTTC.

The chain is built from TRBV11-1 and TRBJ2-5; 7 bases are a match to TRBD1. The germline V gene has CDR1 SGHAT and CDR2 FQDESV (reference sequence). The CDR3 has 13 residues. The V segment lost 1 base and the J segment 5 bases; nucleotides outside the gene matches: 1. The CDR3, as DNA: TGTGCCAGCAGCTTAGAGGACAGGGAGACCCAGTACTTC. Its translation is CASSLEDRETQYF. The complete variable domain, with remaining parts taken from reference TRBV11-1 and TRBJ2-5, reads EAEVAQSPRYKITEKSQAVAFWCDPISGHATLYWYRQILGQGPELLVQFQDESVVDDSQLPKDRFSAERLKGVDSTLKIQPAELGDSAMYLCASSLEDRETQYFGPGTRLLVL.

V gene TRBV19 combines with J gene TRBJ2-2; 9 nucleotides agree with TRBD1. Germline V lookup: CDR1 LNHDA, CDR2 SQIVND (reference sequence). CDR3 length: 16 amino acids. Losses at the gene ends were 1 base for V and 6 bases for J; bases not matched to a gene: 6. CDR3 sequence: CASSIGETGGPGELFF. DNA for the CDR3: TGTGCCAGTAGTATAGGAGAGACAGGGGGACCCGGGGAGCTGTTTTTT.

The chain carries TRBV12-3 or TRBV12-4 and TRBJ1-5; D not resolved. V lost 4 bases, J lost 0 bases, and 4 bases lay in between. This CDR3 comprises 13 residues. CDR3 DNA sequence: TGTGCCAGCAGTTCGGGTAGCAATCAGCCCCAGCATTTT. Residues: CASSSGSNQPQHF.

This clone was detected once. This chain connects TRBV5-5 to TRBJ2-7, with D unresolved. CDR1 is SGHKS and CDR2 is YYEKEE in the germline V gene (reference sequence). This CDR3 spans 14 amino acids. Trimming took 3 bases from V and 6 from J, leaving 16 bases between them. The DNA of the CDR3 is TGTGCCAGCAGCTACCCAGGCCGCTCCGTCGAGCAGTACTTC. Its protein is CASSYPGRSVEQYF.